This T cell receptor beta chain was profiled in a study of cytomegalovirus exposure and HLA in healthy donors. Overall study findings and caveats: In a later analysis, HLA-C alleles had the fewest associated TCRs, DRB1 alleles the most. The HLA-A and HLA-B alleles of most subjects were reportedly predicted accurately from TCR beta sequences. A list of roughly 180 TCR beta chains associated with cytomegalovirus was given.

Both 60 Vbeta primers and 13 Jbeta primers went into the PCR. Only in-frame clones appear in the TCRdb table, and some are missing; sequencing was by immunoSEQ multiplex PCR. Among 160,000 or so clones, around 78% were seen once, and the ten largest hold around 3.1%. Of note for this clone: Its antigen remains unidentified.

CDR3 size: 13 residues. The ends were cut back, 5 bases at V and 9 bases at J, with 11 bases in the middle. Germline V gene data show CDR1 as WNHNN and CDR2 as SYGVQD (reference sequence). This TCR was sampled from a woman aged 35 to 49 in good health and CMV-seronegative. The sample taken for sequencing was PBMCs. The chain joins TRBV10-1 to TRBJ1-6; D is perhaps TRBD1 (5 bases). The CDR3 DNA reads as TGCGCCAGCAGTTCGGGGGTCGCTTCACCCCTCCACTTT. Translating gives CASSSGVASPLHF.